One sample yielded the 9 T cell receptor beta chains listed below, sequenced in a study of T cell responses to AZD1222 COVID-19 vaccine. The repertoire was sequenced with immunoSEQ multiplex PCR; TCRdb's copy has only in-frame clones and lacks some. This table has tens of thousands of clones, approximately 92% appearing once. Specimen: peripheral blood, collected on day 0 of AZD1222 vaccination. Receptors originate from an adult in good health.

This clone was found once. The chain combines TRBV5-1 with TRBJ2-2, with 7 positions matching TRBD2. Germline lookup yields CDR1 SGHRS and CDR2 YFSETQ. This CDR3 region has 16 residues. V gave up 0 bases and J gave up 3 bases; unmatched junction bases: 5. The CDR3 nucleotides read TGCGCCAGCAGCTTGGGGGAGGGAAGCTACACCGGGGAGCTGTTTTTT. Encoded protein: CASSLGEGSYTGELFF.

The chain carries TRBV5-1 and TRBJ2-2, with TRBD2 identical over 13 bases. The germline V gene has CDR1 SGHRS and CDR2 YFSETQ. The CDR3 spans 16 residues. J was trimmed by 5 bases and V by 4 bases; bases with no gene match: 5. The CDR3 DNA follows: TGCGCCAGCAGCCCCGGACTAGCGGGAGCGACCGGGGAGCTGTTTTTT. This codes for CASSPGLAGATGELFF.

This chain links TRBV6-6 with TRBJ1-5; 7 bases are a match to TRBD1. The CDR3 loop spans 17 amino acids. The trim removed 5 bases at V and 0 bases at J, leaving 10 bases unmatched. Germline CDR1 MNHNY, CDR2 SVGAGI (reference sequence). CDR3 DNA sequence: TGTGCCAGCAGTCGTAAGACAGGGCCTAATAGCAATCAGCCCCAGCATTTT. Translated: CASSRKTGPNSNQPQHF.

The sample holds one count of this clone. Here the CDR3 reads CASSLASGRALNEQFF. CDR3 bases: TGTGCCAGCAGCTTAGCTAGCGGGAGGGCCTTAAATGAGCAGTTCTTC. The chain employs TRBV7-8 and TRBJ2-1; 11 bases line up with TRBD2. J lost 7 bases, V lost 0 bases, and 5 bases had no gene match. This CDR3 comprises 16 residues. Germline CDR1 and CDR2: SGHVS and FQNEAQ.

CDR3 coding DNA: TGTGCCAGCGGGGACAGTGGCTATGGCTACACCTTC. It is translated as CASGDSGYGYTF. The chain joins TRBV28 to TRBJ1-2, with 7 bases lining up with TRBD1. Losses at the gene ends were 8 bases for V and 4 bases for J; bases not matched to a gene: 4. CDR1 MDHEN and CDR2 SYDVKM come from the germline V gene. CDR3 length: 12 residues.

The rearrangement joins TRBV20-1 to TRBJ1-6; D gene uncertain. The germline V gene encodes CDR1 DFQATT and CDR2 SNEGSKA (reference sequence). CDR3 length equals 11 residues. Trimming took 6 bases from V and 7 from J, leaving 7 bases between them. The CDR3 reads CSASSNSPLHF. In nucleotides, the CDR3 is TGCAGTGCCTCTTCAAATTCACCCCTCCACTTT.

The chain carries TRBV25-1 and TRBJ2-2, with 10 bases fitting TRBD2. The germline V gene has CDR1 MGHDK and CDR2 SYGVNS. The CDR3 totals 17 residues. Germline trimming cut 3 bases from V and 3 bases from J; bases unmatched to any gene: 7. In DNA form, the CDR3 reads TGTGCCAGCAGTGATGCTAGCGGGAGAGCAGACACCGGGGAGCTGTTTTTT. As protein: CASSDASGRADTGELFF.

The rearrangement joins TRBV18 to TRBJ1-1; no definite D call. This CDR3 contains 12 residues. The V gene lost 5 bases and the J gene lost 4 bases, with 8 bases spanning the gap. Germline values: CDR1 KGHSH, CDR2 LQKENI. CDR3 residues: CASSAVITEAFF. In DNA form, the CDR3 reads TGTGCCAGCTCAGCGGTAATCACTGAAGCTTTCTTT.

The genes are TRBV19 and TRBJ2-7; D may be TRBD1 (5 bases). The ends were cut back, 1 base at V and 0 bases at J, with 10 bases in the middle. CDR3 length equals 15 residues. The germline CDR1 and CDR2 sequences are LNHDA and SQIVND (reference sequence). DNA for the CDR3: TGTGCCAGTAGTATAGCACTCGACAGCTCCTACGAGCAGTACTTC. Translating gives CASSIALDSSYEQYF.